This entry is about one T cell receptor beta chain. As yet, its antigen is unknown. This sample is part of a study of T cell responses to AZD1222 COVID-19 vaccine. Study-level results: Of spike-specific TCRs, nearly half reportedly target regions left unmutated in variants. Among the donors, most were white British and more were female, and clonal diversity was possibly underestimated. Seropositive AZD1222 recipients at baseline numbered only five to seven.

The protocol was immunoSEQ multiplex PCR, while the TCRdb copy is restricted to in-frame clones and leaves out a portion. Altogether about 130,000 clones are present, approximately 91% being singletons, with the ten largest covering 1% to 1.4%. V lost 3 bases to trimming and J lost 8 bases, with 9 bases between them. Per germline, CDR1 SGHRS and CDR2 YFSETQ. This CDR3 spans 13 amino acids. This TCR derives from an adult who received the AZD1222 COVID-19 vaccine. Material: peripheral blood, obtained 28 days after the second AZD1222 dose. The chain combines TRBV5-1 with TRBJ1-6; possible D gene TRBD1, 6 bases. The CDR3 DNA is TGCGCCAGCAGCTCTCGACAGGATTCACCCCTCCACTTT. Its translation is CASSSRQDSPLHF.